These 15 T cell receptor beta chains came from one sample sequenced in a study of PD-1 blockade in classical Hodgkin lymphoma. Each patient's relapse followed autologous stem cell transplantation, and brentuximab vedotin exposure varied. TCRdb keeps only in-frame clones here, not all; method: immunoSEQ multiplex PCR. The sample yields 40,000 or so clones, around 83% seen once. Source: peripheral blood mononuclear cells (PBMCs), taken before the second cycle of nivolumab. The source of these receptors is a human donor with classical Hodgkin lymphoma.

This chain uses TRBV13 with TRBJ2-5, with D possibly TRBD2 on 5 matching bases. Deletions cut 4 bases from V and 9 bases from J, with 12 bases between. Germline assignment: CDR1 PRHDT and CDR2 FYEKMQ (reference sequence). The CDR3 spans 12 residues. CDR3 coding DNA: TGTGCCAGCAGCTACGGACTCCCCCCCCAGTACTTC. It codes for CASSYGLPPQYF. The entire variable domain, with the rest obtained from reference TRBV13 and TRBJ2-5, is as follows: AAGVIQSPRHLIKEKRETATLKCYPIPRHDTVYWYQQGPGQDPQFLISFYEKMQSDKGSIPDRFSAQQFSDYHSELNMSSLELGDSALYFCASSYGLPPQYFGPGTRLLVL.

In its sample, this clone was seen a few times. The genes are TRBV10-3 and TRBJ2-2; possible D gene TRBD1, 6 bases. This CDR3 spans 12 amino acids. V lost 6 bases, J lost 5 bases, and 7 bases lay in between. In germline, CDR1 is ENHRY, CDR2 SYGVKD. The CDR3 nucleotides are TGTGCCATCAGGGGGGCGACCGGGGAGCTGTTTTTT. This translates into CAIRGATGELFF.

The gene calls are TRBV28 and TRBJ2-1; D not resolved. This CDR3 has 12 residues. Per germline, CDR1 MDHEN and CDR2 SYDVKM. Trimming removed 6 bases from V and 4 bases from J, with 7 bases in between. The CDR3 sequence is CASRGLYNEQFF. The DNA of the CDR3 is TGTGCCAGCAGGGGCCTTTACAATGAGCAGTTCTTC.

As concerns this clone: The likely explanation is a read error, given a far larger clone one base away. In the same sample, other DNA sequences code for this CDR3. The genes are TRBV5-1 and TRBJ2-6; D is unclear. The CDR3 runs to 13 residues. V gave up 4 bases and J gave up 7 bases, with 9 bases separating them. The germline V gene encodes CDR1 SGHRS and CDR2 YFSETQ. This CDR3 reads CASSISEANVLTF. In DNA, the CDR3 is TGCGCCAGCAGCATCTCGGAAGCCAACGTCCTGACTTTC.

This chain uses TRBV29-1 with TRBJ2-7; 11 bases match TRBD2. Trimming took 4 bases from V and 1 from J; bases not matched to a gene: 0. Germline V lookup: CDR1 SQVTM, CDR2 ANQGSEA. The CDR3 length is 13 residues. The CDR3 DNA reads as TGCAGCGTTGTAGCGGGAGGGTCCTACGAGCAGTACTTC. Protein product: CSVVAGGSYEQYF.

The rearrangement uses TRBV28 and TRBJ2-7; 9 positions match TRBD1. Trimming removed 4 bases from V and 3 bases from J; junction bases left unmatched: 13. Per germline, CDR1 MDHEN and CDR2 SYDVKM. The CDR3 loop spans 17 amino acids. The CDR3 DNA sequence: TGTGCCAGCAGTTACATTATTACAGGGGGCCAACACTACGAGCAGTACTTC. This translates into CASSYIITGGQHYEQYF.

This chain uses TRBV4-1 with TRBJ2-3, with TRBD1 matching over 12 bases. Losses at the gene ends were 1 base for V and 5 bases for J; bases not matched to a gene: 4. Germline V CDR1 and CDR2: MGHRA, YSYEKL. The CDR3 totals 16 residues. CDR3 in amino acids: CASSQAGTGGLDTQYF. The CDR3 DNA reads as TGCGCCAGCAGCCAAGCAGGGACAGGGGGCTTAGATACGCAGTATTTT.

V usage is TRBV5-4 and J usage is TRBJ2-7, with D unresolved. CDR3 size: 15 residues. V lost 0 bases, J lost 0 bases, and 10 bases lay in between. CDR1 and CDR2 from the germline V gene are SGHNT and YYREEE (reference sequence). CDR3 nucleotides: TGTGCCAGCAGCTTGGCCGGGCGGAACTCCTACGAGCAGTACTTC. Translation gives CASSLAGRNSYEQYF.

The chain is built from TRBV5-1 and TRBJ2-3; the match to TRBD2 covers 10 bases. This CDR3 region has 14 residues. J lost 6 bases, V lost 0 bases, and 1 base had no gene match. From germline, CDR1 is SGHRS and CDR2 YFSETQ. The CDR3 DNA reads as TGCGCCAGCAGCTTGGTAGCGGGAGGTGATACGCAGTATTTT. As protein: CASSLVAGGDTQYF.

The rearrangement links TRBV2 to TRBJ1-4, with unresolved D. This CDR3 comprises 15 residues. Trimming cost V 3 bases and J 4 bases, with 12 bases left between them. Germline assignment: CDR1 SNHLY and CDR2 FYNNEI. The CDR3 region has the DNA TGTGCCAGCAGTGAGGAACTGACTATTAATGAAAAACTGTTTTTT. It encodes CASSEELTINEKLFF.

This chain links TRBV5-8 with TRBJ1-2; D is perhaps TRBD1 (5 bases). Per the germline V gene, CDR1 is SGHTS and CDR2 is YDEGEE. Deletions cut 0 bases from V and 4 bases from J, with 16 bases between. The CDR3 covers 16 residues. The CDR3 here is CASSLARQGWGYGYTF. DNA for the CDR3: TGTGCCAGCAGCTTGGCTCGGCAGGGATGGGGCTATGGCTACACCTTC.

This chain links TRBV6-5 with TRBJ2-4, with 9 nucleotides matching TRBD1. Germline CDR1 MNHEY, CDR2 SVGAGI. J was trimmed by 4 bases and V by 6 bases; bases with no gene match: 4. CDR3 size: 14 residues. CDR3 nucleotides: TGTGCCAGCAGCCCGGGGACAGGGAAAAACATTCAGTACTTC. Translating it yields CASSPGTGKNIQYF.

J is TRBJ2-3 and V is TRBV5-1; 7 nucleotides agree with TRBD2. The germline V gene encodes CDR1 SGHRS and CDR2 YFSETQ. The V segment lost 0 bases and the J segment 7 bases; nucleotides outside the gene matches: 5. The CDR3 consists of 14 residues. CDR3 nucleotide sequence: TGCGCCAGCAGCTTGGTGGCGACTAGCTATACGCAGTATTTT. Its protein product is CASSLVATSYTQYF.

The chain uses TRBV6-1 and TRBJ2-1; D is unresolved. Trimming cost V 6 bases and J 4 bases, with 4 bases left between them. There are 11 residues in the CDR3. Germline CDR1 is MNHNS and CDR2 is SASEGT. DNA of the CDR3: TGTGCCAGCAGGAATTACAATGAGCAGTTCTTC. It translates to CASRNYNEQFF.

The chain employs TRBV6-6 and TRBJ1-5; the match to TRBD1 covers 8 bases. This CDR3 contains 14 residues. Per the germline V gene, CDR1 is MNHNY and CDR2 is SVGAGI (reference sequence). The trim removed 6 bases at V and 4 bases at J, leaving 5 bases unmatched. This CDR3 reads CASRRTGGNQPQHF. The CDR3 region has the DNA TGTGCCAGCAGACGAACAGGGGGAAATCAGCCCCAGCATTTT.